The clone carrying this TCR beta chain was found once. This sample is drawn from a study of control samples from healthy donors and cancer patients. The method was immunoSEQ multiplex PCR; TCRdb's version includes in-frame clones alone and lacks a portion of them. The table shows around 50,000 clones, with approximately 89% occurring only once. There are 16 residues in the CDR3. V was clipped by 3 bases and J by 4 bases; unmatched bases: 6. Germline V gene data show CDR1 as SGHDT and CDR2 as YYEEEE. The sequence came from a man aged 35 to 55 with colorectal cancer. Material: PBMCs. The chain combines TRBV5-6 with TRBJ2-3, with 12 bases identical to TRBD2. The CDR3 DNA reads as TGTGCCAGCAGCTGGGCGACTAGCGGGAGTGCAGATACGCAGTATTTT. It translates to CASSWATSGSADTQYF.